Listed below are T cell receptor beta chains from one sample, sequenced in a study of beta chain features in type 1 diabetes. Clones were read by immunoSEQ multiplex PCR, and TCRdb kept only the in-frame ones, dropping some. The table has around 300,000 clones, over 12% seen once. Sequenced: naive CD4+ T cells from blood. Receptor source: a man between 18 and 29 years old with type 1 diabetes. Both conserved end residues are part of each CDR3. A D gene is named only where the DNA matches it firmly. Part of the rows lack a size; the others show once, few, many or a class for expanded clones.

few	TRBJ2-1	TRBV5-4	-	CASSLVYNEQFF	TGTGCCAGCAGTTTAGTCTACAATGAGCAGTTCTTC
-	TRBJ2-1	TRBV19	TRBD2	CASSVYTSGAYNEQFF	TGTGCCAGTAGTGTATACACTAGCGGAGCCTACAATGAGCAGTTCTTC
-	TRBJ2-5	TRBV18	TRBD2	CASSPRAGVLETQYF	TGTGCCAGCTCACCAAGGGCGGGAGTATTGGAGACCCAGTACTTC
-	TRBJ1-1	TRBV28	-	CASSLRGTEAFF	TGTGCCAGCAGTTTACGAGGGACTGAAGCTTTCTTT
few	TRBJ2-7	TRBV28	-	CASRVMGPRNYEQYF	TGTGCCAGCAGGGTAATGGGGCCACGAAACTACGAGCAGTACTTC
-	TRBJ2-7	TRBV28	TRBD2	CASSLRGRAPYEQYF	TGTGCCAGCAGTTTACGAGGGAGGGCCCCCTACGAGCAGTACTTC
few	TRBJ2-5	TRBV28	-	CASSSETQYF	TGTGCCAGCTCGTCAGAGACCCAGTACTTC
few	TRBJ2-5	TRBV5-1	-	CASQAGRKETQYF	TGCGCCAGTCAGGCAGGGAGGAAAGAGACCCAGTACTTC
-	TRBJ2-1	TRBV5-4	-	CASSLASAYNEQFF	TGTGCCAGCAGCTTGGCTAGCGCTTACAATGAGCAGTTCTTC
few	TRBJ1-1	TRBV9	-	CASSAGGRNTEAFF	TGTGCCAGCAGCGCGGGCGGGAGGAACACTGAAGCTTTCTTT
-	TRBJ2-1	TRBV5-4	-	CASSSSPLRVSNEQFF	TGTGCCAGCAGCTCCTCTCCCCTTCGGGTTTCGAATGAGCAGTTCTTC
-	TRBJ1-2	TRBV4-3	-	CASSQESPGGYTF	TGCGCCAGCAGCCAAGAATCTCCGGGGGGCTACACCTTC
few	TRBJ1-2	TRBV7-2	-	CASSLVAGNFYGYTF	TGTGCCAGCAGCTTAGTAGCCGGAAATTTCTATGGCTACACCTTC
few	TRBJ2-7	TRBV5-1	-	CASSLARDSSHEQYF	TGCGCCAGCAGCTTGGCCCGCGATAGCAGCCACGAGCAGTACTTC
once	TRBJ2-7	TRBV18	-	CASSFRETPYEQYF	TGTGCCAGCTCATTCCGGGAGACACCCTACGAGCAGTACTTC
-	TRBJ1-2	TRBV9	TRBD1	CASSGTGTGGGYTF	TGTGCCAGCAGCGGAACCGGCACAGGGGGCGGCTACACCTTC
few	TRBJ2-3	TRBV2	-	CASRAESDTQYF	TGTGCCAGCAGAGCGGAGTCTGATACGCAGTATTTT
few	TRBJ1-2	TRBV6-5	-	CATRYGGYTF	TGTGCCACGAGGTATGGTGGCTACACCTTC
few	TRBJ2-1	TRBV28	-	CASSLRGEQFF	TGTGCCAGCAGTTTGCGCGGGGAGCAGTTCTTC
-	TRBJ1-1	TRBV5-1	-	CASSLRRGGTEAFF	TGCGCCAGCAGCTTGCGCAGGGGAGGGACTGAAGCTTTCTTT
-	TRBJ2-7	TRBV5-6	-	CASSFGTEQYF	TGTGCCAGCAGCTTCGGTACCGAGCAGTACTTC
-	TRBJ2-5	TRBV2	TRBD1	CASSDLGGLGQETQYF	TGTGCCAGCAGTGATTTAGGGGGCCTGGGGCAAGAGACCCAGTACTTC
-	TRBJ2-1	TRBV5-1	-	CASSPSNSYNEQFF	TGCGCCAGCAGCCCGAGCAACTCCTACAATGAGCAGTTCTTC
few	TRBJ2-2	TRBV18	TRBD1	CASSQTTGTVNTGELFF	TGTGCCAGCTCACAAACTACCGGGACAGTCAACACCGGGGAGCTGTTTTTT
-	TRBJ2-3	TRBV4-2	-	CASSQDGLATSTDTQYF	TGTGCCAGCAGCCAAGATGGGCTAGCGACTAGCACAGATACGCAGTATTTT
few	TRBJ2-3	TRBV7-2	-	CASSLGGGQGTDTQYF	TGTGCCAGCAGCTTAGGGGGGGGACAGGGCACAGATACGCAGTATTTT
-	TRBJ2-6	TRBV4-2	-	CASSQGHSGANVLTF	TGTGCCAGCAGCCAAGGACACTCTGGGGCCAACGTCCTGACTTTC
few	TRBJ1-3	TRBV4-3	-	CASSQEQSSGNTIYF	TGCGCCAGCAGCCAGGAACAGAGCTCTGGAAACACCATATATTTT
few	TRBJ2-5	TRBV7-8	-	CASRLRFKQETQYF	TGTGCCAGCAGACTCCGATTCAAACAAGAGACCCAGTACTTC
-	TRBJ2-7	TRBV5-1	TRBD2	CASSLDRLAGFYEQYF	TGCGCCAGCAGCTTGGACCGACTAGCGGGATTCTACGAGCAGTACTTC
few	TRBJ2-5	TRBV30	TRBD2	CAWSRITSGGIETQYF	TGTGCCTGGAGCAGAATTACTAGCGGGGGGATTGAGACCCAGTACTTC
-	TRBJ2-1	TRBV6-1	TRBD2	CASSAGTSENYNEQFF	TGTGCCAGCAGTGCAGGGACTAGCGAGAATTACAATGAGCAGTTCTTC
few	TRBJ2-4	TRBV30	-	CAWSTGYENIQYF	TGTGCCTGGAGTACAGGGTACGAAAACATTCAGTACTTC
-	TRBJ1-6	TRBV5-6	TRBD1	CASSLLQGAVSPLHF	TGTGCCAGCAGCTTGCTTCAGGGGGCGGTGTCACCCCTCCACTTT
few	TRBJ2-7	TRBV19	TRBD2	CASSPGLAGVGAYEQYF	TGTGCCAGTAGTCCGGGACTAGCGGGAGTGGGGGCCTACGAGCAGTACTTC
-	TRBJ2-5	TRBV7-8	TRBD1	CASSLLGTGGQETQYF	TGTGCCAGCAGCTTACTCGGGACAGGGGGCCAAGAGACCCAGTACTTC
few	TRBJ2-7	TRBV5-4	TRBD1	CASSEGTGGSSYEQYF	TGTGCCAGCAGCGAAGGGACAGGGGGCAGCTCCTACGAGCAGTACTTC
-	TRBJ2-1	TRBV29-1	-	CSVYLAYEQFF	TGCAGCGTGTACCTAGCCTATGAGCAGTTCTTC
few	TRBJ1-2	TRBV4-3	-	CASSPRDGGKFGYGYTF	TGCGCCAGCAGCCCCAGGGATGGAGGGAAGTTCGGCTATGGCTACACCTTC
-	TRBJ2-7	TRBV9	TRBD2	CASSVGPGGLYEQYF	TGTGCCAGCAGCGTAGGTCCGGGAGGTCTGTACGAGCAGTACTTC
few	TRBJ2-4	TRBV14	-	CASSQNREAKNIQYF	TGTGCCAGCAGCCAAAACAGGGAAGCCAAAAACATTCAGTACTTC
few	TRBJ2-1	TRBV7-8	TRBD2	CASSLDGLAGVNEQFF	TGTGCCAGCAGCTTAGATGGACTAGCGGGGGTCAATGAGCAGTTCTTC
few	TRBJ1-4	TRBV27	TRBD1	CASSLSWTGHEKLFF	TGTGCCAGCAGTTTATCGTGGACAGGACATGAAAAACTGTTTTTT
-	TRBJ1-1	TRBV5-5	-	CASSLFGPLAEAFF	TGTGCCAGCAGCTTGTTTGGGCCGTTGGCGGAAGCTTTCTTT
few	TRBJ1-4	TRBV21-1	-	CASGRSGNSTNEKLFF	TGTGCCAGCGGACGTTCGGGAAATTCAACTAATGAAAAACTGTTTTTT
-	TRBJ1-2	TRBV30	TRBD1	CAWSGTGRLGYYGYTF	TGTGCCTGGAGCGGGACAGGCAGACTGGGATACTATGGCTACACCTTC
few	TRBJ2-3	TRBV2	TRBD2	CASSARLAGSSAQYF	TGTGCCAGCAGTGCGCGACTAGCGGGGTCTTCAGCGCAGTATTTT
few	TRBJ1-1	TRBV18	-	CASSPPWAMNTEAFF	TGTGCCAGCTCACCACCCTGGGCCATGAACACTGAAGCTTTCTTT
-	TRBJ2-7	TRBV30	TRBD1	CASNRGGVEWYF	TGTGCCTCCAACAGGGGTGGAGTCGAATGGTACTTC
-	TRBJ2-7	TRBV25-1	-	CASSGVADPWEQYF	TGTGCCAGCAGTGGGGTAGCCGACCCCTGGGAGCAGTACTTC
few	TRBJ2-1	TRBV7-2	TRBD2	CASSPKSGGYNEQFF	TGTGCCAGCAGCCCCAAGAGCGGGGGGTACAATGAGCAGTTCTTC
-	TRBJ2-3	TRBV30	-	CAWRGTVHTDTQYF	TGTGCCTGGAGAGGGACTGTCCATACAGATACGCAGTATTTT
-	TRBJ2-2	TRBV7-2	-	CAINFSEAGELFF	TGTGCCATCAACTTCTCCGAGGCCGGGGAGCTGTTTTTT